The rows below give T cell receptor beta chains drawn from one sample of a study of cytomegalovirus exposure and HLA in healthy donors. The table came from immunoSEQ multiplex PCR; TCRdb's copy has only in-frame clones and leaves some out. The table shows roughly 90,000 clones, with 84% occurring only once. Input material: PBMCs. These TCRs come from a man aged 18 to 29 in good health and CMV-seronegative. The CDR3 runs from the conserved cysteine through the conserved F or W. Each record gives: V gene, D gene, J gene, clone size, CDR3 DNA, CDR3 protein. The D gene is left open where the match is weak. Expanded clones get a size class; other rows say once, few or many, or leave the size out.

V gene: TRBV5-4
D gene: -
J gene: TRBJ1-2
clone size: -
CDR3 DNA: TGTGCCAGCAGCTTGGAATCCACAGGGACCCTAGGCTATGGCTACACCTTC
CDR3 protein: CASSLESTGTLGYGYTF

V gene: TRBV6-1
D gene: -
J gene: TRBJ2-7
clone size: -
CDR3 DNA: TGTGCCAGCAGGGCGACGGGGGAGCAGTACTTC
CDR3 protein: CASRATGEQYF

V gene: TRBV27
D gene: -
J gene: TRBJ1-3
clone size: -
CDR3 DNA: TGTGCCAGCAGAGCGGGGGTTTGGGCTGGAAACACCATATATTTT
CDR3 protein: CASRAGVWAGNTIYF

V gene: TRBV19
D gene: TRBD2
J gene: TRBJ2-1
clone size: -
CDR3 DNA: TGTGCCAGTAGGAAGGGAGTAGCGGGAGTCGACGAGCAGTTCTTC
CDR3 protein: CASRKGVAGVDEQFF

V gene: TRBV7-8
D gene: TRBD2
J gene: TRBJ2-1
clone size: once
CDR3 DNA: TGTGCCAGCAGCTCCGCTGGGGGAGGGGAGTTCTTC
CDR3 protein: CASSSAGGGEFF

V gene: TRBV19
D gene: -
J gene: TRBJ1-6
clone size: once
CDR3 DNA: TGTGCCAGTAGTATAGGGAGCTCCTATAATTCACCCCTCCACTTT
CDR3 protein: CASSIGSSYNSPLHF

V gene: TRBV5-1
D gene: -
J gene: TRBJ2-2
clone size: -
CDR3 DNA: TGCGCCAGCAGCTTGGTCCCGGTATTGAACACCGGGGAGCTGTTTTTT
CDR3 protein: CASSLVPVLNTGELFF

V gene: TRBV27
D gene: TRBD1
J gene: TRBJ2-1
clone size: -
CDR3 DNA: TGTGCCAGCAGTTGGGCGGGACAGGCGTACAATGAGCAGTTCTTC
CDR3 protein: CASSWAGQAYNEQFF

V gene: TRBV5-1
D gene: -
J gene: TRBJ2-7
clone size: few
CDR3 DNA: TGCGCCAGCAGCTTGAGGGGGGGTGGGAGCCATGTCCTCTCCTACGAGCAGTACTTC
CDR3 protein: CASSLRGGGSHVLSYEQYF

V gene: TRBV7-9
D gene: -
J gene: TRBJ2-3
clone size: -
CDR3 DNA: TGTGCCAGCAGCCAAGATAGGTGGGAGGTAAACACAGATACGCAGTATTTT
CDR3 protein: CASSQDRWEVNTDTQYF

V gene: TRBV9
D gene: -
J gene: TRBJ1-4
clone size: -
CDR3 DNA: TGTGCCAGCAGCCCACAGGGAAACGTCAGGGGTAATGAAAAACTGTTTTTT
CDR3 protein: CASSPQGNVRGNEKLFF

V gene: TRBV19
D gene: -
J gene: TRBJ2-6
clone size: -
CDR3 DNA: TGTGCCAGTAGTTCCACAGGGTCTGGGGCCAACGTCCTGACTTTC
CDR3 protein: CASSSTGSGANVLTF

V gene: TRBV5-1
D gene: TRBD1
J gene: TRBJ1-2
clone size: -
CDR3 DNA: TGCGCCAGCAGCCGCACCGACAGGGATAACTATGGCTACACCTTC
CDR3 protein: CASSRTDRDNYGYTF

V gene: TRBV11-3
D gene: -
J gene: TRBJ2-2
clone size: few
CDR3 DNA: TGTGCCAGCAGCCCAGCTAGCCGGGGCGGGGAGCTGTTTTTT
CDR3 protein: CASSPASRGGELFF

V gene: TRBV10-1
D gene: TRBD1
J gene: TRBJ1-1
clone size: -
CDR3 DNA: TGCGCCAGCAGTTCCTACCGGGACAGATACACCACTGAAGCTTTCTTT
CDR3 protein: CASSSYRDRYTTEAFF

V gene: TRBV25-1
D gene: TRBD2
J gene: TRBJ2-7
clone size: -
CDR3 DNA: TGTGCCAGCAGTGTTGGGACTAGCGGGACTTCCTCTTCCTACGAGCAGTACTTC
CDR3 protein: CASSVGTSGTSSSYEQYF

V gene: TRBV6-5
D gene: -
J gene: TRBJ1-5
clone size: few
CDR3 DNA: TGTGCCAGCAGTAGAACAGGGATATGGCAGCCCCAGCATTTT
CDR3 protein: CASSRTGIWQPQHF

V gene: TRBV5-6
D gene: TRBD1
J gene: TRBJ1-2
clone size: -
CDR3 DNA: TGTACCAGCAGCTTGGATTGGGGACAGACCTCCGGGGGCTACACCTTC
CDR3 protein: CTSSLDWGQTSGGYTF

V gene: TRBV29-1
D gene: -
J gene: TRBJ1-2
clone size: -
CDR3 DNA: TGCAGCGTCTCTGAGGGAGCTGCTAACTATGGCTACACCTTC
CDR3 protein: CSVSEGAANYGYTF

V gene: TRBV9
D gene: -
J gene: TRBJ2-3
clone size: -
CDR3 DNA: TGTGCCAGCAGCGTAGCCGCCGGGAGACCAGATACGCAGTATTTT
CDR3 protein: CASSVAAGRPDTQYF

V gene: TRBV6-1
D gene: -
J gene: TRBJ2-7
clone size: -
CDR3 DNA: TGTGCCAGCAGTCCAACCGGGACTTACTACGAGCAGTACTTC
CDR3 protein: CASSPTGTYYEQYF

V gene: TRBV2
D gene: -
J gene: TRBJ1-1
clone size: -
CDR3 DNA: TGTGCCAGCGCGTCGGCGGGCTACAGCGCTTTCTTT
CDR3 protein: CASASAGYSAFF

V gene: TRBV6-1
D gene: TRBD1
J gene: TRBJ2-2
clone size: few
CDR3 DNA: TGTGCCAGCAGTGACGGGACAGGGGTCGGGGAGCTGTTTTTT
CDR3 protein: CASSDGTGVGELFF

V gene: TRBV30
D gene: -
J gene: TRBJ1-1
clone size: -
CDR3 DNA: TGTGCCTGGAGTATTAAGGGACTGTCGAACACTGAAGCTTTCTTT
CDR3 protein: CAWSIKGLSNTEAFF

V gene: TRBV7-2
D gene: -
J gene: TRBJ2-5
clone size: -
CDR3 DNA: TGTGCCAGCAGCTTAAGAGGGAGAGTAGAGACCCAGTACTTC
CDR3 protein: CASSLRGRVETQYF

V gene: TRBV4-3
D gene: TRBD2
J gene: TRBJ2-5
clone size: -
CDR3 DNA: TGCGCCAGCAGCCAAGACGTAGTGGGACTAGGGCTGTCCGGGACCCAGTACTTC
CDR3 protein: CASSQDVVGLGLSGTQYF

V gene: TRBV7-9
D gene: -
J gene: TRBJ1-3
clone size: -
CDR3 DNA: TGTGCCAGCAGCTTAGCATGGGAACAGGGAAGGGCCCGGGGCACCATATATTTT
CDR3 protein: CASSLAWEQGRARGTIYF

V gene: TRBV29-1
D gene: -
J gene: TRBJ2-2
clone size: -
CDR3 DNA: TGCAGCGCCTATCAGGGGTCCGGGGAGCTGTTTTTT
CDR3 protein: CSAYQGSGELFF

V gene: TRBV6-1
D gene: -
J gene: TRBJ2-2
clone size: -
CDR3 DNA: TGTGCCAGCAGAGACAGTCCCGGGGAGCTGTTTTTT
CDR3 protein: CASRDSPGELFF

V gene: TRBV7-9
D gene: -
J gene: TRBJ2-2
clone size: -
CDR3 DNA: TGTGCCAGCAGCTCCAGACTCTCGAACACCGGGGAGCTGTTTTTT
CDR3 protein: CASSSRLSNTGELFF

V gene: TRBV7-7
D gene: TRBD1
J gene: TRBJ1-4
clone size: -
CDR3 DNA: TGTGCTAGCAGCTTAGGACAGGGGGCGGATGAAAAACTGTTTTTT
CDR3 protein: CASSLGQGADEKLFF

V gene: TRBV7-9
D gene: -
J gene: TRBJ2-7
clone size: -
CDR3 DNA: TGTGCCAGCAGCCTAAACTACGAGCAGTACTTC
CDR3 protein: CASSLNYEQYF

V gene: TRBV29-1
D gene: -
J gene: TRBJ2-7
clone size: -
CDR3 DNA: TGCAGCGTTGAATGGGTAGGAGGCAACTCCTACGAGCAGTACTTC
CDR3 protein: CSVEWVGGNSYEQYF

V gene: TRBV4-1
D gene: -
J gene: TRBJ2-1
clone size: -
CDR3 DNA: TGCGCCAGCAGCCATCCGCGGGCGCGGGATTACAATGAGCAGTTCTTC
CDR3 protein: CASSHPRARDYNEQFF

V gene: TRBV7-2
D gene: TRBD1
J gene: TRBJ1-2
clone size: -
CDR3 DNA: TGTGCCAGCAGCGCCGGGACAGGCATCGTGCGGGGCTACACCTTC
CDR3 protein: CASSAGTGIVRGYTF

V gene: TRBV28
D gene: -
J gene: TRBJ1-1
clone size: -
CDR3 DNA: TGTGCCAGCAGTCCGACCGGAGGGAACACTGAAGCTTTCTTT
CDR3 protein: CASSPTGGNTEAFF

V gene: TRBV5-1
D gene: TRBD2
J gene: TRBJ2-7
clone size: -
CDR3 DNA: TGCGCCAGCAGCTTGGGAGGAAGCGGGAGGGACGAGCAGTACTTC
CDR3 protein: CASSLGGSGRDEQYF

V gene: TRBV2
D gene: -
J gene: TRBJ2-7
clone size: -
CDR3 DNA: TGTGCCAGCAGCCGACAGTACTACGAGCAGTACTTC
CDR3 protein: CASSRQYYEQYF

V gene: TRBV6-5
D gene: TRBD1
J gene: TRBJ1-6
clone size: -
CDR3 DNA: TGTGCCAGCAGTTACTCGACAGGGAAGTACTCACCCCTCCACTTT
CDR3 protein: CASSYSTGKYSPLHF

V gene: TRBV30
D gene: TRBD2
J gene: TRBJ2-1
clone size: -
CDR3 DNA: TGTGCCTGGAGGGGGACTAGCGGGAGGGCCTACAATGAGCAGTTCTTC
CDR3 protein: CAWRGTSGRAYNEQFF

V gene: TRBV27
D gene: TRBD2
J gene: TRBJ2-3
clone size: few
CDR3 DNA: TGTGCCAGCAGTTCCCCTGAGACTAGCGGAAGGTTAGATACGCAGTATTTT
CDR3 protein: CASSSPETSGRLDTQYF